Presented here are 10 T cell receptor beta chains from one specimen sequenced in a study of blood T cell repertoires in COVID-19. Repertoires were generated with immunoSEQ multiplex PCR, while TCRdb's copy carries only in-frame clones and drops some. Found here are about 62,000 clones, around nine tenths of them singletons; the top ten hold more than 0.9%. The material sequenced was peripheral blood. The source of these receptors is an older man with acute or convalescent COVID-19.

CDR3 sequence (DNA): TGTGCCAGCACCATACTAGCGGGGGGCCAGCAGTTCTTC. This sequence encodes CASTILAGGQQFF. The chain is built from TRBV27 and TRBJ2-1, with 12 bases matching TRBD2. Germline V gives CDR1 MNHEY, CDR2 SMNVEV (reference sequence). With V trimmed by 7 bases and J by 11 bases, 6 bases remained unmatched. The CDR3 has 13 amino acids.

The rearrangement uses TRBV10-3 and TRBJ2-7, with no clear D. Germline V gene data show CDR1 as ENHRY and CDR2 as SYGVKD. The CDR3 is made up of 13 amino acids. Trimming pared 6 bases from V and 0 bases from J, leaving 9 bases between. The CDR3 is CAIRGLSSYEQYF. The DNA of the CDR3 is TGTGCCATCAGGGGCTTAAGCTCCTACGAGCAGTACTTC.

The V and J genes are TRBV19 and TRBJ1-5; the match to TRBD1 covers 7 bases. The germline CDR1 and CDR2 sequences are LNHDA and SQIVND (reference sequence). The CDR3 runs 13 residues. The ends lost 5 bases at V and 6 bases at J; junction bases unmatched: 4. The CDR3 reads CASSDRVGQPQHF. In DNA form, the CDR3 reads TGTGCCAGTAGTGACAGGGTCGGTCAGCCCCAGCATTTT.

J is TRBJ2-1 and V is TRBV11-2; 8 bases line up with TRBD2. J gave up 7 bases and V 1 base, and 12 bases lay outside the gene matches. Germline V gives CDR1 SGHAT, CDR2 FQNNGV. CDR3 size: 17 residues. CDR3: CASSLGVVAGGPNEQFF. CDR3 sequence (DNA): TGTGCCAGCAGCTTAGGAGTAGTGGCGGGAGGTCCAAATGAGCAGTTCTTC. Based on the CDR3 plus reference TRBV11-2 and TRBJ2-1, the full variable domain is EAGVAQSPRYKIIEKRQSVAFWCNPISGHATLYWYQQILGQGPKLLIQFQNNGVVDDSQLPKDRFSAERLKGVDSTLKIQPAKLEDSAVYLCASSLGVVAGGPNEQFFGPGTRLTVL.

The gene calls are TRBV5-4 and TRBJ2-5; 7 nucleotides agree with TRBD2. This CDR3 comprises 14 residues. Germline values: CDR1 SGHNT, CDR2 YYREEE (reference sequence). V lost 0 bases to trimming and J lost 2 bases; unmatched junction nucleotides: 1. CDR3 nucleotide sequence: TGTGCCAGCAGCTTGGGGCGGGGGCAAGAGACCCAGTACTTC. This translates into CASSLGRGQETQYF.

About this clone itself: This CDR3 is also generated by other DNA sequences in the sample. This chain joins TRBV12-5 and TRBJ2-1, with 8 bases lining up with TRBD2. Germline CDR1 is LGHNT and CDR2 is FRNRAP. The V segment lost 1 base and the J segment 5 bases; nucleotides outside the gene matches: 4. The CDR3 is made up of 15 amino acids. The CDR3 is CASGLGLAGNNEQFF. The CDR3 DNA is TGTGCTAGTGGTTTGGGGTTAGCGGGGAACAATGAGCAGTTCTTC. The whole variable domain, remainder taken from reference TRBV12-5 and TRBJ2-1, is DARVTQTPRHKVTEMGQEVTMRCQPILGHNTVFWYRQTMMQGLELLAYFRNRAPLDDSGMPKDRFSAEMPDATLATLKIQPSEPRDSAVYFCASGLGLAGNNEQFFGPGTRLTVL.

The V and J genes are TRBV29-1 and TRBJ2-7; 10 bases agree with TRBD2. Germline lookup yields CDR1 SQVTM and CDR2 ANQGSEA. The V and J ends lost 3 bases and 4 bases, in that order; junction bases with no gene match: 3. The CDR3 length is 13 residues. The CDR3 sequence: CSVEASGSYEQYF. CDR3 DNA sequence: TGCAGCGTTGAGGCTAGCGGGAGTTACGAGCAGTACTTC.

V gene TRBV19 combines with J gene TRBJ2-7; perhaps TRBD1 as D (5 bases). Germline CDR1 LNHDA, CDR2 SQIVND (reference sequence). V was cut by 3 bases and J by 4 bases, with 7 bases left in between. The CDR3 consists of 12 residues. CDR3 sequence reads: CASSIKGYEQYF. DNA of the CDR3: TGTGCCAGTAGTATCAAGGGGTACGAGCAGTACTTC. Based on the CDR3 plus reference TRBV19 and TRBJ2-7, the full variable domain is DGGITQSPKYLFRKEGQNVTLSCEQNLNHDAMYWYRQDPGQGLRLIYYSQIVNDFQKGDIAEGYSVSREKKESFPLTVTSAQKNPTAFYLCASSIKGYEQYFGPGTRLTVT.

The DNA of the CDR3 is TGTGCCAGCAGTGAACTAGCGGGGGGCCTAGGGAATGAGCAGTTCTTC. This encodes CASSELAGGLGNEQFF. V and J are TRBV2 and TRBJ2-1, with 11 nucleotides matching TRBD2. Germline CDR1 is SNHLY and CDR2 is FYNNEI. This CDR3 has 16 amino acids. The trim removed 2 bases at V and 7 bases at J, leaving 7 bases unmatched.

The table lists this clone with a few counts. This chain connects TRBV15 to TRBJ2-7, with 8 bases identical to TRBD2. CDR3 length: 15 residues. The V gene end was trimmed by 1 base and the J gene end by 6 bases; junction bases not matched to a gene: 8. Germline V gene data show CDR1 as LNHNV and CDR2 as YYDKDF (reference sequence). CDR3 DNA sequence: TGTGCCACCAGCAGAGCGGGACTAGAGAGAGGCGAGCAGTACTTC. This translates into CATSRAGLERGEQYF. Full variable domain (missing parts from reference TRBV15 and TRBJ2-7): DAMVIQNPRYQVTQFGKPVTLSCSQTLNHNVMYWYQQKSSQAPKLLFHYYDKDFNNEADTPDNFQSRRPNTSFCFLDIRSPGLGDTAMYLCATSRAGLERGEQYFGPGTRLTVT.